This T cell receptor (beta chain) derives from a study of blood T cell repertoires in COVID-19. Study overall: Nucleic acid was either cDNA or gDNA, and it came from T cells, B-cell-depleted T cells, or PBMCs.

Patients at the Seattle site were enrolled during active infection and followed longitudinally. In the original analysis: Researchers report that nucleated cell counts were estimated from reference gene primer amplification. Method: immunoSEQ multiplex PCR; TCRdb's copy keeps in-frame clones and lacks some. V and J calls and clone size are as listed in that table; D and trimming were resolved from the DNA. This sample yields around 93,000 clones, of which 90% are seen a single time; 5% to 7% belongs to the top ten. This TCR derives from a man aged 18 to 35 with COVID-19, enrolled during active disease. The sample consisted of peripheral blood.

CDR3 bases: TGCGCCAGCAGCATACGGACTAGCGGGGGGGAGACCCAGTACTTC. Translated, it gives CASSIRTSGGETQYF. The rearrangement uses TRBV4-3 and TRBJ2-5, with TRBD2 matching over 14 bases. V shed 5 bases, J shed 5 bases, and the junction held 4 bases outside the gene matches. This CDR3 region has 15 residues. CDR1 is LGHNA and CDR2 is YSLEER in the germline V gene.